These 16 T cell receptor beta chains originate from one sample sequenced in a study of shared clonotypes between healthy human individuals (dated by TCRdb to 2020 to 2022). Receptor amplification or capture employed the immunoSEQ multiplex PCR assay. As stored in TCRdb, this immuneACCESS dataset retains in-frame rearrangements with V and J assigned. A fraction of the clones does not appear; measured against another copy, unresolved V genes explain less than half of the discrepancy, and the remainder lacks a known reason. The sample table contains some 1,600,000 clones; only one count was recorded for approximately 98% of them. Roughly 0.42% of the sample belongs to the ten largest clones. What was sequenced was naive CD4+ T cells sorted from blood. Interpreted using the paper, the cell subset or site label stands for: CD45RA+ positively selected. The source is a man aged 25-45 years in good health.

The J gene is TRBJ2-1, the V gene TRBV7-6; 8 bases agree with TRBD1. CDR1 SGHVS and CDR2 FNYEAQ come from the germline V gene. Trimming at V came to 4 bases and at J to 5 bases, leaving 7 bases not matched to a gene. This CDR3 region has 15 residues. CDR3: CASSSGQGRHNEQFF. The CDR3 region has the DNA TGTGCCAGCAGCTCCGGACAGGGACGTCACAATGAGCAGTTCTTC. Filled out from reference TRBV7-6 and TRBJ2-1, the complete variable domain reads GAGVSQSPRYKVTKRGQDVALRCDPISGHVSLYWYRQALGQGPEFLTYFNYEAQQDKSGLPNDRFSAERPEGSISTLTIQRTEQRDSAMYRCASSSGQGRHNEQFFGPGTRLTVL.

This sequence joins TRBV6-6 and TRBJ2-3, with D perhaps assigned TRBD1 or TRBD2 (5 bases each). The germline CDR1 and CDR2 sequences are MNHNY and SVGAGI (reference sequence). Deletions cut 7 bases from V and 1 base from J, with 9 bases between. There are 13 residues in the CDR3. The CDR3 protein is CASTPGRTDTQYF. The CDR3 DNA is TGTGCCAGCACCCCGGGACGCACAGATACGCAGTATTTT.

The chain combines TRBV7-2 with TRBJ1-4; no clear D gene. CDR3 length: 16 amino acids. Germline CDR1 reads SGHTA; CDR2 reads FQGNSA. Deletions cut 2 bases from V and 4 bases from J, with 14 bases between. CDR3 loop: CASSLSPLAINEKLFF. The DNA for the CDR3 is TGTGCCAGCAGCTTATCCCCCCTAGCGATTAATGAAAAACTGTTTTTT. The entire variable domain, with the rest obtained from reference TRBV7-2 and TRBJ1-4, is as follows: GAGVSQSPSNKVTEKGKDVELRCDPISGHTALYWYRQSLGQGLEFLIYFQGNSAPDKSGLPSDRFSAERTGGSVSTLTIQRTQQEDSAVYLCASSLSPLAINEKLFFGSGTQLSVL.

The rearrangement links TRBV28 to TRBJ2-5; 14 bases align to TRBD2. CDR1 is MDHEN, CDR2 SYDVKM, per germline. The CDR3 is made up of 18 amino acids. With 3 bases clipped from V and 4 bases from J, the junction kept 10 bases outside the gene matches. CDR3 amino acids: CASSFMGLAGAPRETQYF. The CDR3 DNA follows: TGTGCCAGCAGTTTCATGGGACTAGCGGGAGCGCCGCGAGAGACCCAGTACTTC.

Only a few counts were recorded for this clone. The chain carries TRBV30 and TRBJ1-2; TRBD1 might be the D (5 bases). CDR3 length equals 15 residues. V lost 2 bases and J lost 9, with 22 bases in between. Germline values: CDR1 GTSNPN, CDR2 SVGIG (reference sequence). CDR3 amino acids: CAWSLDRAALGSYTF. The CDR3 bases are TGTGCCTGGAGTCTCGACAGAGCAGCCCTCGGGAGCTACACCTTC.

CDR3 loop: CASSSMDRGLFLGNQPQHF. The CDR3, as DNA: TGTGCCAGCAGTTCTATGGACAGGGGGCTCTTCCTGGGGAATCAGCCCCAGCATTTT. This chain links TRBV28 with TRBJ1-5, with 11 positions matching TRBD1. Germline trimming cut 4 bases from V and 4 bases from J; bases unmatched to any gene: 15. CDR3 length equals 19 residues. The germline CDR1 and CDR2 sequences are MDHEN and SYDVKM.

This clone has just one count. The rearrangement links TRBV6-5 to TRBJ1-4; D not resolved. This CDR3 is built from 12 residues. Germline assignment: CDR1 MNHEY and CDR2 SVGAGI. Trimming took 8 bases from V and 4 from J, leaving 8 bases between them. The DNA for the CDR3 is TGTGCCAGCGCGGACGTTAATGAAAAACTGTTTTTT. It is translated as CASADVNEKLFF.

This chain joins TRBV7-2 and TRBJ2-5, with D perhaps assigned TRBD1 or TRBD2 (5 bases each). V was trimmed by 2 bases and J by 10 bases, leaving 17 bases between them. Germline CDR1 is SGHTA and CDR2 is FQGNSA. The CDR3 is made up of 14 amino acids. The CDR3 coding sequence is TGTGCCAGCAGCTTATCTACGCCTTTTGGGGGCCAGTACTTC. Its translation: CASSLSTPFGGQYF.

CDR3 sequence: CASSASATNEKLFF. CDR3 DNA: TGTGCCAGCTCAGCCAGTGCAACTAATGAAAAACTGTTTTTT. The V and J genes are TRBV18 and TRBJ1-4; no clear D. This CDR3 contains 14 residues. Trimming removed 5 bases from V and 0 bases from J, with 7 bases in between. Germline CDR1 reads KGHSH; CDR2 reads LQKENI.

The V call is TRBV2, the J call TRBJ2-4, with TRBD2 identical over 7 bases. Germline V gene data show CDR1 as SNHLY and CDR2 as FYNNEI. Trimming took 4 bases from V and 0 from J; bases not matched to a gene: 12. This CDR3 has 18 amino acids. The CDR3 DNA follows: TGTGCCAGCAGTGTTCTAGCGGCCAACTCCCCAGCCAAAAACATTCAGTACTTC. This gives the protein CASSVLAANSPAKNIQYF.

A note on this clone: The sample holds other DNA sequences that translate to the same CDR3. The chain couples TRBV7-2 to TRBJ2-5; TRBD1 aligns across 9 bases. The CDR3 is made up of 14 amino acids. The V and J ends lost 5 bases and 3 bases, in that order; junction bases with no gene match: 4. CDR1 is SGHTA, CDR2 FQGNSA, per germline. The CDR3 loop reads CASSLGTGKETQYF. CDR3 nucleotides: TGTGCCAGCAGCCTAGGGACAGGGAAAGAGACCCAGTACTTC.

V usage is TRBV6-6 and J usage is TRBJ2-4; 8 nucleotides line up with TRBD2. There are 15 residues in the CDR3. Per the germline V gene, CDR1 is MNHNY and CDR2 is SVGAGI (reference sequence). J lost 7 bases, V lost 11 bases, and 16 bases had no gene match. CDR3 sequence: CAFPPTGREWNIQYF. CDR3 bases: TGTGCCTTCCCCCCGACCGGGAGGGAGTGGAACATTCAGTACTTC.

V usage is TRBV4-1 and J usage is TRBJ2-7; D call uncertain. Germline assignment: CDR1 MGHRA and CDR2 YSYEKL. The CDR3 spans 15 residues. V was clipped by 1 base and J by 6 bases, with 16 bases between them. DNA of the CDR3: TGCGCCAGCAGCCAAGGGAGAGGAAGGTCCCCCGAGCAGTACTTC. This encodes CASSQGRGRSPEQYF.

The gene calls are TRBV6-5 and TRBJ2-7; 7 bases are a match to TRBD1. This CDR3 spans 15 amino acids. Germline loops: CDR1 MNHEY, CDR2 SVGAGI. V lost 6 bases and J lost 1; bases outside the gene matches: 9. CDR3 residues: CASSRHRDSSYEQYF. CDR3 DNA: TGTGCCAGCAGCCGACATCGGGACAGTTCCTACGAGCAGTACTTC.

The rearrangement uses TRBV25-1 and TRBJ2-2, with 10 nucleotides matching TRBD2. With 8 bases clipped from V and 5 bases from J, the junction kept 8 bases outside the gene matches. Germline-derived CDR1 and CDR2 are MGHDK and SYGVNS. The CDR3 runs 15 residues. CDR3 sequence (DNA): TGTGCCAGCGGGGGCCTAGCGGGGGTTACCGGGGAGCTGTTTTTT. As protein: CASGGLAGVTGELFF.

The chain is built from TRBV9 and TRBJ2-7, with D hard to call. Germline V lookup: CDR1 SGDLS, CDR2 YYNGEE. Between the trimmed V and J ends, which lost 4 bases and 2 bases, there was a span of 13 bases. The CDR3 runs 14 residues. The CDR3 DNA reads TGTGCCAGCAGCCCCCCCGACCGAACCTACGAGCAGTACTTC. Residues: CASSPPDRTYEQYF.